This TCR beta chain appears in the sequencing data of a study of blood T cell repertoires in COVID-19. Study as a whole: COVID-19 samples collected from the United States, Italy and Spain covered acute and convalescent phases.

Profiling relied on immunoSEQ multiplex PCR, and the TCRdb table lists in-frame clones only, not all of them. Of over 600,000 clones in the sample, over 80% are singletons; the top ten hold under 0.3%. CDR1 LNHDA and CDR2 SQIVND come from the germline V gene (reference sequence). The V gene lost 3 bases and the J gene lost 9 bases, with 18 bases spanning the gap. This CDR3 has 15 amino acids. This chain uses TRBV19 with TRBJ1-3; D possibly corresponds to TRBD1 (6 bases). This TCR was sampled from a woman under 30 with acute or convalescent COVID-19. Material: peripheral blood. In nucleotides, the CDR3 is TGTGCCAGTAGTATTGGACCGAAGGGGGGGAGCACCATATATTTT. It codes for CASSIGPKGGSTIYF.